The 5 T cell receptor beta chains below come from one sample, sequenced in a study of CD8 T cells in Susac syndrome. With random hexamers, about 0.45 to 1 ug RNA was reverse transcribed. From the immunoSEQ multiplex PCR reads, TCRdb called clonotypes with MiXCR, one entry per CDR3 protein. The sample shows about 180,000 distinct CDR3 sequences, roughly 95% of them seen only once. Sequenced input: CD4+ T cells from PBMCs. All receptors derive from a human donor with Susac syndrome.

This clonotype was detected once. The chain couples TRBV3-1 to TRBJ2-5, with 7 bases aligning to TRBD2. Germline lookup yields CDR1 LGHDT and CDR2 YNNKEL (reference sequence). The CDR3 totals 13 residues. Germline trimming cut 0 bases from V and 13 bases from J; bases unmatched to any gene: 8. DNA for the CDR3: TGTGCCAGCAGCCAAGATGGGCAGCGGGGCCTGTACTTC. Its protein product is CASSQDGQRGLYF.

This rearrangement joins TRBV15 to TRBJ1-2; no reliable D call. This CDR3 has 13 amino acids. CDR1 LNHNV and CDR2 YYDKDF come from the germline V gene (reference sequence). Trimming left V 6 bases short and J 3 bases short, with 11 bases between. CDR3 residues: CATSPSEDYGYTF. CDR3 sequence (DNA): TGTGCCACCAGTCCGTCAGAGGACTATGGCTACACCTTC.

The V call is TRBV3-1, the J call TRBJ2-5; D is undetermined. Germline V gene data show CDR1 as LGHDT and CDR2 as YNNKEL (reference sequence). The CDR3 consists of 14 residues. V dropped 4 bases and J dropped 5 bases, with 14 bases sitting between them. As DNA, the CDR3 is TGTGCCAGCAGCCCAAGTGGAGTTGTCGAGACCCAGTACTTC. Translated: CASSPSGVVETQYF.

Only one count was recorded for this clonotype. The chain carries TRBV29-1 and TRBJ2-7; a weak D match, TRBD2 (6 bases). This CDR3 contains 18 residues. Trimming removed 3 bases from V and 3 bases from J, with 27 bases in between. Germline assignment: CDR1 SQVTM and CDR2 ANQGSEA. The CDR3 region is CSVDVASDGRLWVYEQYV. CDR3 sequence (DNA): TGCAGCGTTGACGTCGCGTCCGATGGGAGGTTGTGGGTCTACGAGCAGTACGTC.

The genes are TRBV6-5 and TRBJ1-4, with 7 bases lining up with TRBD1. This CDR3 has 16 residues. Germline V gene data show CDR1 as MNHEY and CDR2 as SVGAGI. V lost 2 bases and J lost 6; bases outside the gene matches: 9. The CDR3 DNA is TGTGCCAGCAGTTACAGCGCGACAGGGTTTGATGAAAAACTGTTTTTT. It codes for CASSYSATGFDEKLFF.